One and the same sample provided the 28 T cell receptor beta chains below, sequenced in a study of CD8 T cells in ankylosing spondylitis. The antigens these receptors bind are not known. Findings and caveats of the study: A motif of several highly homologous TCR beta variants was seen as apparently characteristic of ankylosing spondylitis blood.

TCRdb reanalysed the 5' RACE reads using MiXCR and keeps one entry per CDR3 protein. In the table there are over 700,000 distinct CDR3 sequences, around 19% of which are singletons. The sequenced sample consisted of blood, either unsorted or a sorted T cell fraction (not recorded which). The receptors were sampled from a male donor with ankylosing spondylitis.

The gene calls are TRBV20-1 and TRBJ1-6; 11 bases fit TRBD1. The V segment lost 1 base and the J segment 0 bases; nucleotides outside the gene matches: 5. Germline V gene data show CDR1 as DFQATT and CDR2 as SNEGSKA (reference sequence). CDR3 length: 18 amino acids. CDR3 bases: TGCAGTGCTAGAGGAGGGACAGGGGGAAGCTCCTATAATTCACCCCTCCACTTT. As protein: CSARGGTGGSSYNSPLHF.

In this sample, this clonotype turned up a few times. The chain couples TRBV5-1 to TRBJ2-7, with TRBD1 matching 11 bases. V lost 0 bases and J lost 7; bases outside the gene matches: 3. CDR1 and CDR2 from the germline V gene are SGHRS and YFSETQ. The CDR3 is 14 residues long. CDR3 bases: TGCGCCAGCAGCTTGGGGGACAGGGGGTTTGAGCAGTACTTC. Protein product: CASSLGDRGFEQYF.

This clonotype turned up a few times. The chain combines TRBV29-1 with TRBJ2-7, with a possible D match to TRBD1 (5 bases). V lost 4 bases to trimming and J lost 4 bases, with 17 bases between them. This CDR3 contains 14 residues. Germline CDR1 reads SQVTM; CDR2 reads ANQGSEA. CDR3 region: CSVAGRGGVYEQYF. The CDR3 bases are TGCAGCGTTGCAGGAAGGGGTGGCGTGTACGAGCAGTACTTC.

This clonotype was counted between two and nine times. This chain uses TRBV7-9 with TRBJ2-7, with TRBD2 matching over 12 bases. The trim removed 3 bases at V and 1 base at J, leaving 7 bases unmatched. This CDR3 is 17 amino acids long. Germline V gene sequence: CDR1 SEHNR, CDR2 FQNEAQ (reference sequence). DNA of the CDR3: TGTGCCAGCAGCTTGACCGGGACTAGCGGGTTATCCTACGAGCAGTACTTC. Protein product: CASSLTGTSGLSYEQYF.

The chain combines TRBV5-1 with TRBJ1-2; the D is unclear. Germline-derived CDR1 and CDR2 are SGHRS and YFSETQ. The CDR3 runs to 15 residues. Trimming stripped 4 bases from V and 6 bases from J, with 19 bases between. The CDR3 region is CASSGPGSSRDGYTF. Written as DNA, the CDR3 is TGCGCCAGCAGCGGCCCCGGTTCCTCAAGGGATGGCTACACCTTC.

In its sample, this clonotype was seen many times. Germline is not matched at one junction end, which may reflect a read error. The rearrangement uses TRBV5-1 and TRBJ2-6; no clear D. Per germline, CDR1 SGHRS and CDR2 YFSETQ. CDR3 length: 15 amino acids. Here the CDR3 DNA reads TGTGCCAGCAGCTTAGGAAGCTCTGGGGCCAACGTCCTGACTTTC. This gives the protein CASSLGSSGANVLTF.

This clonotype occurred a few times. V and J are TRBV5-6 and TRBJ2-2, with 11 bases matching TRBD2. The CDR3 runs to 16 residues. V dropped 2 bases and J dropped 5; count of bases not matched to a gene: 5. The germline CDR1 and CDR2 sequences are SGHDT and YYEEEE. The CDR3 reads CASSLLAGAQTGELFF. CDR3 DNA sequence: TGTGCCAGCAGCTTACTAGCGGGGGCGCAGACCGGGGAGCTGTTTTTT.

This clonotype turned up a few times. CDR3: CAIRDRGYNEQFF. As DNA, the CDR3 is TGTGCCATCAGGGACAGGGGCTACAATGAGCAGTTCTTC. The chain combines TRBV10-3 with TRBJ2-1, with 9 bases that match TRBD1. V was pared by 6 bases and J by 3 bases, with 0 bases of the junction left unmatched. The CDR3 covers 13 residues. Germline loops: CDR1 ENHRY, CDR2 SYGVKD.

This clonotype has more than one count but fewer than ten. This sequence joins TRBV5-1 and TRBJ1-2, with D uncertain. Germline CDR1 SGHRS, CDR2 YFSETQ. V lost 4 bases to trimming and J lost 4 bases, with 14 bases between them. This CDR3 contains 14 residues. CDR3 loop: CASSKDGSFYGYTF. As DNA, the CDR3 is TGCGCCAGCAGCAAGGACGGGTCCTTCTATGGCTACACCTTC.

V is TRBV7-8 and J is TRBJ2-2; 8 positions match TRBD2. The CDR3 has 16 amino acids. Germline values: CDR1 SGHVS, CDR2 FQNEAQ. V was clipped by 1 base and J by 6 bases; unmatched bases: 7. The chain's CDR3 is CASSLGAGAGAGELFF. CDR3 DNA sequence: TGTGCCAGCAGCTTAGGAGCGGGAGCGGGGGCCGGGGAGCTGTTTTTT.

The chain couples TRBV20-1 to TRBJ1-5; TRBD1 aligns across 8 bases. The CDR3 sequence is 12 residues long. The junction had 7 bases not matched to a gene; V was cut back by 6 bases and J by 9 bases. The germline V gene has CDR1 DFQATT and CDR2 SNEGSKA (reference sequence). CDR3 bases: TGCAGTGCCCCCGGACAGGGTTTGCCCCAGCATTTT. This codes for CSAPGQGLPQHF.

The rearrangement joins TRBV19 to TRBJ2-5; possibly TRBD1 or TRBD2 for D (5 bases each). The length of the CDR3 is 13 residues. V was shortened by 7 bases and J by 0 bases, with 9 bases between the two germline ends. In germline, CDR1 is LNHDA, CDR2 SQIVND (reference sequence). This CDR3 is CASIGTNQETQYF. CDR3 DNA: TGTGCCAGTATAGGGACGAACCAAGAGACCCAGTACTTC.

In this sample, this clonotype turned up a few times. J is TRBJ2-1 and V is TRBV20-1; D possibly corresponds to TRBD2 (6 bases). Trimming removed 3 bases at V and 0 bases at J, with 9 bases between. Germline V gene lookup returns CDR1 DFQATT and CDR2 SNEGSKA (reference sequence). This CDR3 is 14 amino acids long. The CDR3 nucleotides are TGCAGTGCTAGTGTAGCGGACTCCTACAATGAGCAGTTCTTC. Translation gives CSASVADSYNEQFF.

The V gene is TRBV20-1, the J gene TRBJ1-1; TRBD1 agrees at 10 bases. The germline gives CDR1 DFQATT, CDR2 SNEGSKA (reference sequence). This CDR3 has 16 amino acids. The J segment lost 5 bases and the V segment lost 1 base, leaving 10 bases of the junction unmatched. This CDR3 is CSARGQGAGWWTEAFF. CDR3 DNA sequence: TGCAGTGCTAGAGGACAGGGGGCGGGTTGGTGGACTGAAGCTTTCTTT.

The rearrangement links TRBV27 to TRBJ1-2; possibly TRBD1 for D (5 bases). V was shortened by 8 bases and J by 5 bases, with 12 bases between the two germline ends. Germline CDR1 is MNHEY and CDR2 is SMNVEV (reference sequence). The CDR3 consists of 12 residues. The CDR3 DNA sequence: TGTGCCAGCGGGGACCGTTCTTATGGCTACACCTTC. This sequence encodes CASGDRSYGYTF.

In nucleotides, the CDR3 is TGTGCCAGCAGGCAGGGACTCACTGAAGCTTTCTTT. This encodes CASRQGLTEAFF. The V gene is TRBV25-1, the J gene TRBJ1-1; D might be TRBD1 (5 bases). Germline CDR1 and CDR2: MGHDK and SYGVNS. The CDR3 runs 12 residues. Trimming removed 6 bases from V and 4 bases from J, with 9 bases in between.

This clonotype was seen a handful of times. The rearrangement uses TRBV20-1 and TRBJ1-5; D might be TRBD1 (6 bases). Germline loops: CDR1 DFQATT, CDR2 SNEGSKA (reference sequence). V lost 6 bases, J lost 3 bases, and 18 bases lay in between. CDR3 length: 15 residues. In DNA form, the CDR3 reads TGCAGTGCCCGAAAAGGAGGGGGGGACAATCAGCCCCAGCATTTT. Amino acids: CSARKGGGDNQPQHF.

This clonotype was seen only a few times. This chain links TRBV12-3 or TRBV12-4 with TRBJ2-1, with 10 positions matching TRBD1. The J segment lost 9 bases and the V segment lost 6 bases, leaving 11 bases of the junction unmatched. The CDR3 is made up of 15 amino acids. The CDR3 region has the DNA TGTGCCAGCAGCTTCGGACAGGGGGTTGAGGCTGAGCAGTTCTTC. Protein sequence: CASSFGQGVEAEQFF.

The V call is TRBV28, the J call TRBJ1-4; possible D gene TRBD1, 5 bases. Trimming took off 5 bases at V and 11 bases at J, with 12 bases between the two ends. The CDR3 runs 12 residues. Germline CDR1 MDHEN, CDR2 SYDVKM. As DNA, the CDR3 is TGTGCCAGCAGTGACTACAGGAATAAACTGTTTTTT. Amino acid sequence: CASSDYRNKLFF.

The V and J genes are TRBV25-1 and TRBJ2-5; D ambiguous. This CDR3 is 12 amino acids long. The germline V and J ends were trimmed by 2 bases and 5 bases, with 6 bases remaining between them. CDR1 and CDR2 (germline): MGHDK, SYGVNS. DNA of the CDR3: TGTGCCAGCAGTGAAGATTGGGAGACCCAGTACTTC. Protein sequence: CASSEDWETQYF.

In regard to this clonotype: The germline gene is not matched at one end of the junction; a read error may be the cause. The chain joins TRBV20-1 to TRBJ2-7, with a tentative D call TRBD1 (5 bases). The CDR3 loop spans 11 amino acids. In germline, CDR1 is DFQATT, CDR2 SNEGSKA (reference sequence). The CDR3 loop reads CGASRGSEQYF. The CDR3 bases are TGCGGTGCTAGTAGGGGAAGCGAGCAGTACTTC.

This clonotype was counted only a few times. The chain recombines TRBV29-1 with TRBJ2-2; D is ambiguous. Per germline, CDR1 SQVTM and CDR2 ANQGSEA. The V end lost 2 bases, the J end lost 6 bases, and 10 bases lay between the germline ends. This CDR3 is built from 13 residues. CDR3 nucleotide sequence: TGCAGCGTTGAAACCCCCCGAGCCGGGGAGCTGTTTTTT. Amino acid sequence: CSVETPRAGELFF.

This clonotype was recorded at least ten times. The chain combines TRBV29-1 with TRBJ2-1, with D possibly matching TRBD1 (6 bases). Trimming pared 3 bases from V and 4 bases from J, leaving 13 bases between. Germline V CDR1 and CDR2: SQVTM, ANQGSEA. This CDR3 is built from 14 residues. The DNA for the CDR3 is TGCAGCGTTGACCGTCAGGGGATGTACAATGAGCAGTTCTTC. It is translated as CSVDRQGMYNEQFF.

The V call is TRBV5-1, the J call TRBJ1-2; 7 bases align to TRBD1. The ends lost 5 bases at V and 4 bases at J; junction bases unmatched: 11. The CDR3 spans 15 residues. Germline-derived CDR1 and CDR2 are SGHRS and YFSETQ. The CDR3 DNA follows: TGCGCCAGCAGAGAGAGACAGGGCGTTTCCTATGGCTACACCTTC. It yields the protein CASRERQGVSYGYTF. Using reference TRBV5-1 and TRBJ1-2 for the parts outside the CDR3, the full variable domain is KAGVTQTPRYLIKTRGQQVTLSCSPISGHRSVSWYQQTPGQGLQFLFEYFSETQRNKGNFPGRFSGRQFSNSRSEMNVSTLELGDSALYLCASRERQGVSYGYTFGSGTRLTVV.

This clonotype was counted a few times. The rearrangement uses TRBV27 and TRBJ1-2; 8 nucleotides agree with TRBD1. The CDR3 runs to 11 residues. The V gene's germline CDR1 is MNHEY and CDR2 SMNVEV (reference sequence). With V trimmed by 5 bases and J by 8 bases, 1 base remained unmatched. The CDR3 protein is CASSTGGGYTF. DNA of the CDR3: TGTGCCAGCAGTACAGGGGGAGGCTACACCTTC.

V usage is TRBV5-6 and J usage is TRBJ1-6; tentatively, D is TRBD1 (5 bases). The V end lost 0 bases, the J end lost 9 bases, and 16 bases lay between the germline ends. Per the germline V gene, CDR1 is SGHDT and CDR2 is YYEEEE. The CDR3 contains 16 residues. CDR3 sequence (DNA): TGTGCCAGCAGCTTGGGGCAGGGTGACAGAGGTTCACCCCTCCACTTT. The encoded protein is CASSLGQGDRGSPLHF. The full variable domain, completed using reference TRBV5-6 and TRBJ1-6, is DAGVTQSPTHLIKTRGQQVTLRCSPKSGHDTVSWYQQALGQGPQFIFQYYEEEERQRGNFPDRFSGHQFPNYSSELNVNALLLGDSALYLCASSLGQGDRGSPLHFGNGTRLTVT.

The count of this clonotype is one. J is TRBJ1-1 and V is TRBV7-3, with 7 bases aligning to TRBD1. The germline CDR1 and CDR2 sequences are SGHTA and FQGTGA. This CDR3 is 13 amino acids long. With V trimmed by 5 bases and J by 6 bases, 6 bases remained unmatched. CDR3 residues: CASSINRGAEAFF. The CDR3 bases are TGTGCCAGCAGCATAAACAGGGGCGCTGAAGCTTTCTTT.

Comments on this clonotype: At one boundary the junction diverges from the germline segment, which might be a read error. The chain recombines TRBV7-3 with TRBJ2-2, with 10 bases that match TRBD2. This CDR3 has 17 amino acids. CDR1 is SGHTA, CDR2 FQGTGA, per germline. The CDR3 DNA follows: TGTGCCAGCAGCCCCGATGGGGGACTAGCGAAGACCGGGGAGCTGTTTTTT. Amino acids: CASSPDGGLAKTGELFF.